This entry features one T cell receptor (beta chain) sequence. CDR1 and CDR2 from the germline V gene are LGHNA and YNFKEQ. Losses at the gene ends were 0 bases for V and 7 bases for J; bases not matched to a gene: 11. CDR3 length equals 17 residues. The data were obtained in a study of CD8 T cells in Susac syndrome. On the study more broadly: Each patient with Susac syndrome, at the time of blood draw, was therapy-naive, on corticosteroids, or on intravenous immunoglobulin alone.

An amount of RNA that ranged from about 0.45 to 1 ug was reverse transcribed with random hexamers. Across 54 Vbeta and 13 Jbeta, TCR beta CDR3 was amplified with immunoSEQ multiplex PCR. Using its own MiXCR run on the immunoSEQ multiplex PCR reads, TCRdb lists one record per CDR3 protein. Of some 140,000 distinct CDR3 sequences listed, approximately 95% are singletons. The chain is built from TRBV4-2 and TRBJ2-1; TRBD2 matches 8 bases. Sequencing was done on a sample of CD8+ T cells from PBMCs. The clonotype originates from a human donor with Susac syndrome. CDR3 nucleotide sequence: TGTGCCAGCAGCCAAGATCCCCGCCTAGCGGGTAGGAATGAGCAGTTCTTC. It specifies CASSQDPRLAGRNEQFF.